The 26 T cell receptor beta chains in this list originate from one sample, sequenced in a study of cytomegalovirus exposure and HLA in healthy donors. PCR involved 60 Vbeta and 13 Jbeta primers. Profiled with immunoSEQ multiplex PCR; TCRdb holds only in-frame clones, not every one. The table lists fewer than 350,000 clones, 70% to 90% of them singletons. Sequencing was performed on PBMCs. The source of these receptors is a woman under 30 in good health and CMV-seronegative.

This clone occurred once. The rearrangement links TRBV10-1 to TRBJ1-3; weak D call: TRBD1 (6 bases). The CDR3 loop spans 14 amino acids. Trimming left V 6 bases short and J 0 bases short, with 9 bases between. Germline V CDR1 and CDR2: WNHNN, SYGVQD (reference sequence). CDR3 coding DNA: TGCGCCAGCAGCCAGGGGAGCTCTGGAAACACCATATATTTT. This codes for CASSQGSSGNTIYF.

The chain recombines TRBV10-1 with TRBJ2-7; TRBD2 matches 7 bases. The germline V gene encodes CDR1 WNHNN and CDR2 SYGVQD (reference sequence). This CDR3 is built from 14 residues. Germline trimming cut 4 bases from V and 4 bases from J; bases unmatched to any gene: 7. The CDR3 DNA follows: TGCGCCAGCAGTGCTAGCGGATCTACTTACGAGCAGTACTTC. Amino acids: CASSASGSTYEQYF.

The V gene is TRBV7-9, the J gene TRBJ2-5; D perhaps matches TRBD2 (6 bases). This CDR3 is built from 13 residues. The ends were cut back, 6 bases at V and 4 bases at J, with 12 bases in the middle. The V gene's germline CDR1 is SEHNR and CDR2 FQNEAQ (reference sequence). The CDR3 is CASSSGTRETQYF. The CDR3 region has the DNA TGTGCCAGCAGTTCCGGGACTCGAGAGACCCAGTACTTC.

This chain uses TRBV2 with TRBJ1-2; 7 bases are a match to TRBD1. Germline V gene lookup returns CDR1 SNHLY and CDR2 FYNNEI. CDR3 size: 14 residues. With V trimmed by 4 bases and J by 4 bases, 6 bases remained unmatched. CDR3 protein: CASSGQGVGYGYTF. CDR3 DNA: TGTGCCAGCAGTGGGCAGGGGGTTGGCTATGGCTACACCTTC.

The chain joins TRBV5-4 to TRBJ2-3, with 8 nucleotides matching TRBD2. Germline lookup yields CDR1 SGHNT and CDR2 YYREEE (reference sequence). The CDR3 length is 16 residues. The V segment lost 0 bases and the J segment 2 bases; nucleotides outside the gene matches: 5. The CDR3 reads CASSLGGGLDTDTQYF. The CDR3 DNA is TGTGCCAGCAGCTTGGGGGGGGGACTAGACACAGATACGCAGTATTTT.

The chain uses TRBV5-1 and TRBJ2-2; TRBD1 matches 9 bases. Germline CDR1 SGHRS, CDR2 YFSETQ. The ends lost 4 bases at V and 3 bases at J; junction bases unmatched: 10. This CDR3 has 17 residues. The CDR3 loop reads CASSPSHRGRDTGELFF. DNA of the CDR3: TGCGCCAGCAGCCCAAGCCACAGGGGGCGGGACACCGGGGAGCTGTTTTTT.

J is TRBJ2-2 and V is TRBV11-3; 9 bases line up with TRBD1. Germline loops: CDR1 SGHNT, CDR2 YENEEA. The CDR3 runs to 16 residues. J lost 2 bases, V lost 5 bases, and 6 bases had no gene match. The CDR3 bases are TGTGCCAGCAGCCCTCGGGACAGGGAAAACACCGGGGAGCTGTTTTTT. This encodes CASSPRDRENTGELFF.

The chain joins TRBV6-5 to TRBJ2-5; D remains unclear. Trimming took off 3 bases at V and 3 bases at J, with 8 bases between the two ends. Germline-derived CDR1 and CDR2 are MNHEY and SVGAGI. The CDR3 runs to 13 residues. The CDR3 coding sequence is TGTGCCAGCAGTTATGGCGGTGAAGAGACCCAGTACTTC. It codes for CASSYGGEETQYF.

CDR3 sequence: CASNLDSATYNEQFF. CDR3 sequence (DNA): TGTGCCAGCAACCTGGACAGCGCCACCTACAATGAGCAGTTCTTC. The chain links TRBV11-1 to TRBJ2-1, with D maybe TRBD1 (6 bases). Germline CDR1 and CDR2: SGHAT and FQDESV (reference sequence). The V gene lost 7 bases and the J gene lost 2 bases, with 15 bases spanning the gap. The CDR3 has 15 residues.

The genes are TRBV9 and TRBJ1-6, with D uncertain. Trimming removed 0 bases from V and 8 bases from J, with 18 bases in between. Per the germline V gene, CDR1 is SGDLS and CDR2 is YYNGEE. The CDR3 has 17 amino acids. The CDR3 here is CASSVGSWASKYSPLHF. DNA for the CDR3: TGTGCCAGCAGCGTAGGGTCTTGGGCAAGTAAATATTCACCCCTCCACTTT.

The J gene is TRBJ1-2, the V gene TRBV7-8; possible D gene TRBD1, 6 bases. Trimming removed 5 bases from V and 4 bases from J, with 14 bases in between. This CDR3 region has 14 residues. From germline, CDR1 is SGHVS and CDR2 FQNEAQ. The CDR3 DNA sequence: TGTGCCAGCAGCGTCAACAGGGATGGCTATGGCTACACCTTC. Amino acids: CASSVNRDGYGYTF.

The chain recombines TRBV6-5 with TRBJ1-2; 7 nucleotides line up with TRBD1. Germline V gene sequence: CDR1 MNHEY, CDR2 SVGAGI. This CDR3 contains 15 residues. V was pared by 5 bases and J by 3 bases, with 9 bases of the junction left unmatched. CDR3 in DNA: TGTGCCAGCAGTCGCAGCCGGGACAGCTACTATGGCTACACCTTC. Translation gives CASSRSRDSYYGYTF.

This rearrangement joins TRBV6-5 to TRBJ1-6; 7 bases match TRBD1. This CDR3 has 14 residues. Germline CDR1 is MNHEY and CDR2 is SVGAGI. V lost 2 bases, J lost 7 bases, and 2 bases stayed unmatched. The CDR3 DNA sequence: TGTGCCAGCAGTTACCCAGGGGGAAATTCACCCCTCCACTTT. Amino acid sequence: CASSYPGGNSPLHF.

The chain's CDR3 is CASSPPDEKLFF. The CDR3, as DNA: TGTGCCAGCAGCCCGCCAGATGAAAAACTGTTTTTT. The rearrangement links TRBV7-3 to TRBJ1-4; D ambiguous. V was trimmed by 5 bases and J by 6 bases, leaving 7 bases between them. CDR1 and CDR2 from the germline V gene are SGHTA and FQGTGA. The CDR3 is 12 residues long.

This chain joins TRBV7-9 and TRBJ2-1, with TRBD2 matching 10 bases. The CDR3 is 16 residues long. CDR1 and CDR2 (germline): SEHNR, FQNEAQ (reference sequence). V was pared by 5 bases and J by 4 bases, with 8 bases of the junction left unmatched. As DNA, the CDR3 is TGTGCCAGCAGCCTTGGTAGCGGGGGGCATTACAATGAGCAGTTCTTC. Translation gives CASSLGSGGHYNEQFF.

In this sample, this clone turned up once. This sequence joins TRBV5-4 and TRBJ2-1, with D uncertain. Germline CDR1 and CDR2: SGHNT and YYREEE (reference sequence). V was trimmed by 0 bases and J by 4 bases, leaving 5 bases between them. This CDR3 comprises 13 residues. The CDR3 nucleotides read TGTGCCAGCAGCTTGGACAGATACAATGAGCAGTTCTTC. It specifies CASSLDRYNEQFF.

The V call is TRBV13, the J call TRBJ2-5; D is ambiguous. The CDR3 has 16 amino acids. Germline V lookup: CDR1 PRHDT, CDR2 FYEKMQ (reference sequence). With 0 bases removed from V and 6 bases from J, the gap between germline ends came to 17 bases. The chain's CDR3 is CASSLGQAGPMQTQYF. The CDR3 nucleotides read TGTGCCAGCAGCTTAGGCCAGGCAGGCCCTATGCAGACCCAGTACTTC.

V gene TRBV7-2 combines with J gene TRBJ1-5; D is uncertain. The CDR3 has 15 amino acids. CDR1 is SGHTA and CDR2 is FQGNSA in the germline V gene. Trimming pared 3 bases from V and 0 bases from J, leaving 9 bases between. In DNA, the CDR3 is TGTGCCAGCAGCTTCAGCGGGGATAGCAATCAGCCCCAGCATTTT. Residues: CASSFSGDSNQPQHF.

The CDR3 sequence: CASSLDLVQGGYTF. CDR3 nucleotide sequence: TGTGCCAGCAGCTTAGATCTGGTACAGGGTGGCTACACCTTC. The rearrangement joins TRBV11-2 to TRBJ1-2; D possibly corresponds to TRBD1 (6 bases). Per germline, CDR1 SGHAT and CDR2 FQNNGV. V shed 0 bases and J shed 7 bases, with 12 bases lying between them. This CDR3 contains 14 residues. The entire variable domain, with the rest obtained from reference TRBV11-2 and TRBJ1-2, is as follows: EAGVAQSPRYKIIEKRQSVAFWCNPISGHATLYWYQQILGQGPKLLIQFQNNGVVDDSQLPKDRFSAERLKGVDSTLKIQPAKLEDSAVYLCASSLDLVQGGYTFGSGTRLTVV.

Notes on this clone: The sample carries other DNA sequences with the same CDR3. The chain is built from TRBV6-5 and TRBJ2-7; 7 bases fit TRBD1. The CDR3 spans 14 residues. Germline CDR1 and CDR2: MNHEY and SVGAGI. The trim removed 2 bases at V and 5 bases at J, leaving 6 bases unmatched. The CDR3 DNA follows: TGTGCCAGCAGTTACCGACAGGGTAGTAACGAGCAGTACTTC. Translation: CASSYRQGSNEQYF.

For the CDR3, the DNA is TGTGCCTGGAGTGTGAGCTACGAGCAGTACTTC. Encoded protein: CAWSVSYEQYF. The rearrangement links TRBV30 to TRBJ2-7; D gene ambiguous. This CDR3 is built from 11 residues. From germline, CDR1 is GTSNPN and CDR2 SVGIG (reference sequence). Trimming removed 0 bases at V and 3 bases at J, with 3 bases between. The complete variable domain, with remaining parts taken from reference TRBV30 and TRBJ2-7, reads SQTIHQWPATLVQPVGSPLSLECTVEGTSNPNLYWYRQAAGRGLQLLFYSVGIGQISSEVPQNLSASRPQDRQFILSSKKLLLSDSGFYLCAWSVSYEQYFGPGTRLTVT.

The chain carries TRBV7-9 and TRBJ2-1; no reliable D call. Trimming pared 2 bases from V and 9 bases from J, leaving 5 bases between. Germline lookup yields CDR1 SEHNR and CDR2 FQNEAQ (reference sequence). CDR3 size: 11 residues. For the CDR3, the DNA is TGTGCCAGCAGCTTATCTAGTGAGCAGTTCTTC. This translates into CASSLSSEQFF.

The chain employs TRBV5-1 and TRBJ2-3, with a possible D match to TRBD1 (6 bases). The CDR3 runs to 14 residues. Trimming took off 4 bases at V and 2 bases at J, with 11 bases between the two ends. Per the germline V gene, CDR1 is SGHRS and CDR2 is YFSETQ. CDR3 nucleotide sequence: TGCGCCAGCAGCCCCGGACAGATCACAGATACGCAGTATTTT. This translates into CASSPGQITDTQYF.

Only one count was recorded for this clone. The V call is TRBV5-4, the J call TRBJ2-2; maybe TRBD2 (6 bases). This CDR3 region has 15 residues. Trimming cost V 2 bases and J 2 bases, with 10 bases left between them. Germline-derived CDR1 and CDR2 are SGHNT and YYREEE (reference sequence). Written as DNA, the CDR3 is TGTGCCAGCAGCTTAACTAGCCTAAACACCGGGGAGCTGTTTTTT. As protein: CASSLTSLNTGELFF.

This clone appeared once. The chain couples TRBV10-2 to TRBJ1-2; 11 bases map to TRBD1. There are 15 residues in the CDR3. V was pared by 7 bases and J by 1 base, with 5 bases of the junction left unmatched. Germline CDR1 WSHSY, CDR2 SAAADI. The CDR3 coding sequence is TGCGCCAGCATCCCCGGGACAGGGGGTAACTATGGCTACACCTTC. This translates into CASIPGTGGNYGYTF.

The chain carries TRBV6-1 and TRBJ2-1; D uncertain. Trimming took off 4 bases at V and 6 bases at J, with 4 bases between the two ends. This CDR3 contains 11 residues. Germline CDR1 and CDR2: MNHNS and SASEGT. The CDR3 nucleotides are TGTGCCAGCAGTGCATTCAATGAGCAGTTCTTC. This translates into CASSAFNEQFF.